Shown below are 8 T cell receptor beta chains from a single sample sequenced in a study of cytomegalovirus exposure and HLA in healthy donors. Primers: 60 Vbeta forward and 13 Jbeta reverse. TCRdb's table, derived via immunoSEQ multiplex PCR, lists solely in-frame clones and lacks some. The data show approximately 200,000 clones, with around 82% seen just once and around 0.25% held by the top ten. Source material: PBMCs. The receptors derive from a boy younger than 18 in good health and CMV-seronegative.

Written as DNA, the CDR3 is TGTGCCAGCTCTGCGTCCGGACAGGGGGCAACTGAAGCTTTCTTT. It encodes CASSASGQGATEAFF. The chain has TRBV18 and TRBJ1-1; 11 nucleotides match TRBD1. The CDR3 is 15 residues long. Germline lookup yields CDR1 KGHSH and CDR2 LQKENI. The V segment lost 6 bases and the J segment 5 bases; nucleotides outside the gene matches: 8.

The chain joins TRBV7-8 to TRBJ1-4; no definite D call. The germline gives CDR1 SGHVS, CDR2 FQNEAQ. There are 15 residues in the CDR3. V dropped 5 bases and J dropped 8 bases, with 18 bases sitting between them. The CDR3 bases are TGTGCCAGCAGCCTCACGACTCCCCGAAGGGAAAAACTGTTTTTT. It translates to CASSLTTPRREKLFF. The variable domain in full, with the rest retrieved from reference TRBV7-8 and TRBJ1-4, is GAGVSQSPRYKVAKRGQDVALRCDPISGHVSLFWYQQALGQGPEFLTYFQNEAQLDKSGLPSDRFFAERPEGSVSTLKIQRTQQEDSAVYLCASSLTTPRREKLFFGSGTQLSVL.

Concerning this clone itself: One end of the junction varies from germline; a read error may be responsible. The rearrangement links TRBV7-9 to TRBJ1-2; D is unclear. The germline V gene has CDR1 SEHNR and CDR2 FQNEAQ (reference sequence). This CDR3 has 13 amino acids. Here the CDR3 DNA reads TGTGCCAGCAGCCTAGCCGGACTCGCAGGCTACACCTTC. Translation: CASSLAGLAGYTF.

The CDR3 protein is CASSLAPEGALGYTF. CDR3 bases: TGTGCCAGCAGCTTAGCGCCCGAAGGGGCGCTTGGCTACACCTTC. This chain connects TRBV7-2 to TRBJ1-2; maybe TRBD1 (5 bases). Germline lookup yields CDR1 SGHTA and CDR2 FQGNSA. The V gene lost 0 bases and the J gene lost 7 bases, with 15 bases spanning the gap. CDR3 size: 15 residues.

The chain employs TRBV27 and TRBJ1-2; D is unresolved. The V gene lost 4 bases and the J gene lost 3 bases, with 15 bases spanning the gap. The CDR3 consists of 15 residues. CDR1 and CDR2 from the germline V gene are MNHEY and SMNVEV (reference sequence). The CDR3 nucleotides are TGTGCCAGCAGTTCTAGGCGGGTGGCGGACTATGGCTACACCTTC. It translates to CASSSRRVADYGYTF.

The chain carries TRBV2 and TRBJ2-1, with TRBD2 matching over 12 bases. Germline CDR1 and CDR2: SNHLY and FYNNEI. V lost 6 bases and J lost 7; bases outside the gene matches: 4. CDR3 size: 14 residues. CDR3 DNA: TGTGCCAGCAGCCCCACTAGCGGGGGGAATGAGCAGTTCTTC. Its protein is CASSPTSGGNEQFF.

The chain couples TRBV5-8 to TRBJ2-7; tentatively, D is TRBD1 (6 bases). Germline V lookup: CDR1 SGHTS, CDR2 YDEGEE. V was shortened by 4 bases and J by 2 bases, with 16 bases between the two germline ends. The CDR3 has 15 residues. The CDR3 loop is CASSRTQGIPYEQYF. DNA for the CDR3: TGTGCCAGCAGCAGAACCCAGGGGATCCCCTACGAGCAGTACTTC.

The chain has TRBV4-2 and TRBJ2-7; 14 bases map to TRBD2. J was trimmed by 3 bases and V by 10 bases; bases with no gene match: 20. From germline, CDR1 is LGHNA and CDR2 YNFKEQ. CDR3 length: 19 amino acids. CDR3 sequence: CAIAGWATPGLAGDYEQYF. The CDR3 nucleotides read TGTGCCATAGCCGGGTGGGCCACCCCGGGACTAGCGGGGGACTACGAGCAGTACTTC.